These T cell receptor beta chains were read from a single sample in a study of blood T cell repertoires in COVID-19. Using immunoSEQ multiplex PCR, the repertoire was profiled, and TCRdb retains in-frame clones only, with some absent. The data contain about 200,000 clones, 84% of them seen just once; the ten biggest clones take up around 13%. The sample was peripheral blood. The receptor source for this set is a human donor in a cohort sampled during active COVID-19. The CDR3 runs from the conserved cysteine through the conserved F or W. The D gene is left open where the match is weak. A clone size is listed for some rows: how often the clone was seen (once, few, many), or a class if it is expanded.

v_call	d_call	j_call	clone_size	cdr3_nt	cdr3_aa
TRBV5-6	-	TRBJ1-2	-	TGTGCCAGCAGCTTGGACGGGGATCGGAACTATGGCTACACCTTC	CASSLDGDRNYGYTF
TRBV27	-	TRBJ1-5	-	TGTGCCAGCAGTCAGACAGATAGCAATCAGCCCCAGCATTTT	CASSQTDSNQPQHF
TRBV28	TRBD1	TRBJ2-7	-	TGTGCCAGCAGAGGACCCAGGGGGTGGAGCTACGAGCAGTACTTC	CASRGPRGWSYEQYF
TRBV27	TRBD2	TRBJ2-7	-	TGTGCCAGCAGTTTGTACAGCGGGAGTTTTGAGCAGTACTTC	CASSLYSGSFEQYF
TRBV7-9	TRBD1	TRBJ2-7	-	TGTGCCAGCAGCTCAGGGGGCAATGAGCAGTACTTC	CASSSGGNEQYF
TRBV19	TRBD1	TRBJ2-1	once	TGTGCCAGTAGTAGCGGACAGGGTCGGAATGAGCAGTTCTTC	CASSSGQGRNEQFF
TRBV19	-	TRBJ1-5	-	TGTGCCAGTAGTGTGACAAACACAAATCAGCCCCAGCATTTT	CASSVTNTNQPQHF
TRBV7-9	-	TRBJ2-7	few	TGTGCCAGCAGCTACGGACAGCCGGCCTACGAGCAGTACTTC	CASSYGQPAYEQYF
TRBV7-6	TRBD2	TRBJ2-1	-	TGTGCCAGCAGCCCAGGAGGGCTAGCGGGAACACCGGAGCAGTTCTTC	CASSPGGLAGTPEQFF
TRBV18	-	TRBJ2-1	-	TGTGCCAGCTCACCCGGCGGTGAGCAGTTCTTC	CASSPGGEQFF
TRBV28	-	TRBJ2-1	-	TGTGCCAGCACCCAAGGTGGGGGGAGTGGTAATGAGCAGTTCTTC	CASTQGGGSGNEQFF
TRBV20-1	-	TRBJ2-2	-	TGCAGTGCTAGTCAGCCAGCCCGGGGCGGGGAGCTGTTTTTT	CSASQPARGGELFF
TRBV14	-	TRBJ2-5	-	TGTGCCAGCAGCCAAGATACCCCCCTGCGCCAAGAGACCCAGTACTTC	CASSQDTPLRQETQYF
TRBV5-4	-	TRBJ2-7	-	TGTGCCAGCAGCTTGTGGACAGCTAAAAAACTCTCCTACGAGCAGTACTTC	CASSLWTAKKLSYEQYF
TRBV12-5	-	TRBJ2-7	-	TGTGCTAGTGGTTTGACGACAGGCTACGAGCAGTACTTC	CASGLTTGYEQYF
TRBV18	-	TRBJ2-1	-	TGTGCCAGCTCACCCCCCCCAGTCTACAATGAGCAGTTCTTC	CASSPPPVYNEQFF
TRBV5-5	TRBD1	TRBJ2-7	-	TGTGCCAGCAGCTTTGGACAGGGTCACTCCTACGAGCAGTACTTC	CASSFGQGHSYEQYF
TRBV27	TRBD2	TRBJ2-1	-	TGTGCCAGCAGTCCAAGACTAGCGGGAATCAATGAGCAGTTCTTC	CASSPRLAGINEQFF
TRBV15	-	TRBJ2-1	-	TGTGCCACCAGCAGTTATTCCCAAGGGGGTGAGCAGTTCTTC	CATSSYSQGGEQFF
TRBV5-1	-	TRBJ2-3	few	TGCGCCAGCAGCTTGATGTCGGGAGAGGATACGCAGTATTTT	CASSLMSGEDTQYF
TRBV28	TRBD1	TRBJ1-2	-	TGTGCCAGCAGTTACGGGACAGGATATGGCTACACCTTC	CASSYGTGYGYTF
TRBV6-5	TRBD1	TRBJ1-5	-	TGTGCCAGCAGTAGACGACAGGGGAATCAGCCCCAGCATTTT	CASSRRQGNQPQHF
TRBV19	-	TRBJ2-5	-	TGTGCCAGTAGTATAGCTGGAGGATTGGAGACCCAGTACTTC	CASSIAGGLETQYF
TRBV7-2	-	TRBJ1-2	-	TGTGCCAGCAGCATAGGGGGGGATGGCTACACCTTC	CASSIGGDGYTF
TRBV18	-	TRBJ1-4	once	TGTGCCAGCTCACCACCGGACTTAAATGAAAAACTGTTTTTT	CASSPPDLNEKLFF
TRBV5-1	TRBD1	TRBJ2-1	-	TGCGCCAGCAGCCCGGGCGGGACAGGGGGTTTCAATGAGCAGTTCTTC	CASSPGGTGGFNEQFF
TRBV5-1	-	TRBJ1-4	-	TGCGCCAGCACCCCAGGCTCAACTAATGAAAAACTGTTTTTT	CASTPGSTNEKLFF
TRBV5-4	TRBD1	TRBJ1-3	-	TGTGCCAGCAGCACGTGGGACAGCGTAAACGGTGGCACCATATATTTT	CASSTWDSVNGGTIYF
TRBV27	-	TRBJ2-4	-	TGTGCCAGCAGCCTAAGTCCCCCATCTATCGGGAGCATTCAGTACTTC	CASSLSPPSIGSIQYF
TRBV18	-	TRBJ2-7	-	TGTGCCAGCTCACGAATCGACAGCTCCTACGAGCAGTACTTC	CASSRIDSSYEQYF
TRBV27	-	TRBJ2-7	-	TGTGCCAGCAGTCGGCAGGGGTTCTACGAGCAGTACTTC	CASSRQGFYEQYF